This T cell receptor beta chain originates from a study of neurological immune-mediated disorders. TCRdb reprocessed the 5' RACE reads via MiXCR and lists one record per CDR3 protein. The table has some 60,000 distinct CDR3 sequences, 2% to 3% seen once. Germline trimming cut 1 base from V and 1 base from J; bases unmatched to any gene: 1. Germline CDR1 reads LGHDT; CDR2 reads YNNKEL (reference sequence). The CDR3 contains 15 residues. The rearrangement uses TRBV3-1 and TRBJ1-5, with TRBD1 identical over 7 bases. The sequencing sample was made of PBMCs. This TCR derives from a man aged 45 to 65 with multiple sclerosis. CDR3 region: CASSQGTGSNQPQHF. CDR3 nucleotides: TGTGCCAGCAGCCAAGGGACAGGAAGCAATCAGCCCCAGCATTTT.